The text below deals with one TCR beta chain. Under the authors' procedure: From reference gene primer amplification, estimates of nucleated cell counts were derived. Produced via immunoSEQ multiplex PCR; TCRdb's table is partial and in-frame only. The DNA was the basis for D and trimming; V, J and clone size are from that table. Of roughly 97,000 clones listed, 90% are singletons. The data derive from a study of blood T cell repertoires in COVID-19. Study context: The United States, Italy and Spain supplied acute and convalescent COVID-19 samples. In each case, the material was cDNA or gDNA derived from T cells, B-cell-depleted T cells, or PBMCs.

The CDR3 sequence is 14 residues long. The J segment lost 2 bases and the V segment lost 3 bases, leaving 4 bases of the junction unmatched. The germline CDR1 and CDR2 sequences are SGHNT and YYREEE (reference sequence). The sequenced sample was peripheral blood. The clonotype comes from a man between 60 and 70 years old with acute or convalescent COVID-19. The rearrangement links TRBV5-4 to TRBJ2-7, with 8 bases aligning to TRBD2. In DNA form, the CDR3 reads TGTGCCAGCAGCTACCACGGGAGGGCCTACGAGCAGTACTTC. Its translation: CASSYHGRAYEQYF. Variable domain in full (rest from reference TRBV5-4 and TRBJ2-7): ETGVTQSPTHLIKTRGQQVTLRCSSQSGHNTVSWYQQALGQGPQFIFQYYREEENGRGNFPPRFSGLQFPNYSSELNVNALELDDSALYLCASSYHGRAYEQYFGPGTRLTVT.